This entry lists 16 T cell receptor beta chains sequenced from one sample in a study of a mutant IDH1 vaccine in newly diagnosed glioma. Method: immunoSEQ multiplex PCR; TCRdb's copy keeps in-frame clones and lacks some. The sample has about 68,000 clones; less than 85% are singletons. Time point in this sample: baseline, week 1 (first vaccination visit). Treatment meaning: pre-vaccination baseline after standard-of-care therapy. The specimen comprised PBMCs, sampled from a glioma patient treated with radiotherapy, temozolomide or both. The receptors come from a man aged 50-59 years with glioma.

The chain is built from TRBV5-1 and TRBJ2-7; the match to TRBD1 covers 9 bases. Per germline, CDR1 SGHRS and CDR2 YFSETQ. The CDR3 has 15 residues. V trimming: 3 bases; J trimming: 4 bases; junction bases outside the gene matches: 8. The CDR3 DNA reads TGCGCCAGCAGCTCGCTCCGGGACAGGGAATACGAGCAGTACTTC. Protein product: CASSSLRDREYEQYF.

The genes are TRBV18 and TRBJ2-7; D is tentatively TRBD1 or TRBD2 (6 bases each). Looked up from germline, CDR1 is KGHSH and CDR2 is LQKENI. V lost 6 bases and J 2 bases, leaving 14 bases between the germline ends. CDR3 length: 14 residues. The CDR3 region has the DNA TGTGCCAGCTCTGGGGGGCCCTCTCCCTACGAGCAGTACTTC. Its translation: CASSGGPSPYEQYF.

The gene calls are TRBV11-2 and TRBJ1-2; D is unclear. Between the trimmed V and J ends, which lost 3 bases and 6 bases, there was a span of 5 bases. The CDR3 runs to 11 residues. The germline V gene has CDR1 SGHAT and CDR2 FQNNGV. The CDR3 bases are TGTGCCAGCAGCTTTAGGGATGGCTACACCTTC. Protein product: CASSFRDGYTF. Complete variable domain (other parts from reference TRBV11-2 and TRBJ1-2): EAGVAQSPRYKIIEKRQSVAFWCNPISGHATLYWYQQILGQGPKLLIQFQNNGVVDDSQLPKDRFSAERLKGVDSTLKIQPAKLEDSAVYLCASSFRDGYTFGSGTRLTVV.

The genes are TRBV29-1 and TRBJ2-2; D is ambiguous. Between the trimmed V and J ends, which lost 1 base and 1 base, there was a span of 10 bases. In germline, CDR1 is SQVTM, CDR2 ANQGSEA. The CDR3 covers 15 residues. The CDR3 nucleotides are TGCAGCGTTGAAGTCCCGACGATGAACACCGGGGAGCTGTTTTTT. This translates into CSVEVPTMNTGELFF.

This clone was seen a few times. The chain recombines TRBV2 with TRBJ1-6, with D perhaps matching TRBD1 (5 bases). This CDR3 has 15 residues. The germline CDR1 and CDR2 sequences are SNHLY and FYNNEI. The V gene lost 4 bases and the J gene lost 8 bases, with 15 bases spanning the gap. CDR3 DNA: TGTGCCAGCAGTGGGGGGTCAGGGAATTATTCACCCCTCCACTTT. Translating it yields CASSGGSGNYSPLHF.

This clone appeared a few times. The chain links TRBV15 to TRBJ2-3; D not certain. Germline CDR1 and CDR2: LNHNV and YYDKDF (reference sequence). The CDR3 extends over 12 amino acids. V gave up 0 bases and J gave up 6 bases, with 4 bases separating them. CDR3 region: CATSRDTDTQYF. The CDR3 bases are TGTGCCACCAGCAGAGATACGGATACGCAGTATTTT.

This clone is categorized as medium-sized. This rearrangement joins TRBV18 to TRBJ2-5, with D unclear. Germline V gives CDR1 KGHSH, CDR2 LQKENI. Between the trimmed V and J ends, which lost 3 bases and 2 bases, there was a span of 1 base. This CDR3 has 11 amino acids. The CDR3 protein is CASSPQETQYF. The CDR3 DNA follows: TGTGCCAGCTCACCGCAAGAGACCCAGTACTTC.

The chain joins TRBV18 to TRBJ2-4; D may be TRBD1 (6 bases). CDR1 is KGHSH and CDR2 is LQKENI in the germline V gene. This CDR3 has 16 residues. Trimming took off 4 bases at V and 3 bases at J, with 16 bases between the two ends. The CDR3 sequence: CASSHEQGPNKNIQYF. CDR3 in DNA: TGTGCCAGCTCACATGAACAGGGTCCCAACAAAAACATTCAGTACTTC.

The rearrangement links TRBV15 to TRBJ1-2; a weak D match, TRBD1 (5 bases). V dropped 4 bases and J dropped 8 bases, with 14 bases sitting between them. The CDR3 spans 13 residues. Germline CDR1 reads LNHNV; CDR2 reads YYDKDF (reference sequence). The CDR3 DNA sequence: TGTGCCACCAGCAAAAGCAGGGCCCGGGGCTACACCTTC. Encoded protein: CATSKSRARGYTF. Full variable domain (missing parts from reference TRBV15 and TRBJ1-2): DAMVIQNPRYQVTQFGKPVTLSCSQTLNHNVMYWYQQKSSQAPKLLFHYYDKDFNNEADTPDNFQSRRPNTSFCFLDIRSPGLGDTAMYLCATSKSRARGYTFGSGTRLTVV.

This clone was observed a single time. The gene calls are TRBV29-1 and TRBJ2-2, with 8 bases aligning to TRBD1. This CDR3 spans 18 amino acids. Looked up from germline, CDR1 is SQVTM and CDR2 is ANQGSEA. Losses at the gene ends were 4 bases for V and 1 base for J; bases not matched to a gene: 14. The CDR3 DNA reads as TGCAGCGTTGCCCTCCGGGACAGGAAATTCAGGAACACCGGGGAGCTGTTTTTT. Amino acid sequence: CSVALRDRKFRNTGELFF.

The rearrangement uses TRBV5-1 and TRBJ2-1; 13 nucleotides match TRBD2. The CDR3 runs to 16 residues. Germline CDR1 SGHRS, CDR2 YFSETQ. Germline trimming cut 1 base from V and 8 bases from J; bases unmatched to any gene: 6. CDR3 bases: TGCGCCAGCAGCTTGACTAGCGGGGGGGCAAGGGATGAGCAGTTCTTC. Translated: CASSLTSGGARDEQFF.

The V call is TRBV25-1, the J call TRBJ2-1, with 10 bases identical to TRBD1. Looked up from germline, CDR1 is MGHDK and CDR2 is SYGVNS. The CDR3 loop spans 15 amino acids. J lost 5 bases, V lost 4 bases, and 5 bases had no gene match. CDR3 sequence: CASSVPGTGDNEQFF. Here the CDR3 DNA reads TGTGCCAGCAGTGTCCCCGGGACAGGGGACAATGAGCAGTTCTTC.

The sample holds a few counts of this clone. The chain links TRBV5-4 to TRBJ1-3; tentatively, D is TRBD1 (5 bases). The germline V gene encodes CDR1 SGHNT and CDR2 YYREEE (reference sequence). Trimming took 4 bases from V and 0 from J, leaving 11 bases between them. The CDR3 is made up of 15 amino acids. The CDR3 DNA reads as TGTGCCAGCAGCAGGGACCTTCGCTCTGGAAACACCATATATTTT. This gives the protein CASSRDLRSGNTIYF.

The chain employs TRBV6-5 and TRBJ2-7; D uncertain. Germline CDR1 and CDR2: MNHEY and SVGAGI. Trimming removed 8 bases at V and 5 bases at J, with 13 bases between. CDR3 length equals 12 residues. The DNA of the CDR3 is TGTGCCAGCTCTAGGGTCGGCGACGAGCAGTACTTC. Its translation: CASSRVGDEQYF.

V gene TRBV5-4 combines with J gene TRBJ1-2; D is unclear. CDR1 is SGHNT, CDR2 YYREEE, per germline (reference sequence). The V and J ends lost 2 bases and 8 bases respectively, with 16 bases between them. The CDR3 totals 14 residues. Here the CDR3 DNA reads TGTGCCAGCAGCTTTGGAGCAAGCCTAGGCGGCTACACCTTC. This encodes CASSFGASLGGYTF.

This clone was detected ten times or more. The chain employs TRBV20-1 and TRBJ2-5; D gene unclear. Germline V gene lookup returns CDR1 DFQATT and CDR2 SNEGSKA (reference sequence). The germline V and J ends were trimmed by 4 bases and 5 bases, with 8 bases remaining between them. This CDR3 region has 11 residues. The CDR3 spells CSANARETQYF. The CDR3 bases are TGCAGTGCTAACGCCCGGGAGACCCAGTACTTC.